This is a list of T cell receptor beta chains from one sample in a study of blood T cell repertoires in COVID-19. TCRdb's table, derived via immunoSEQ multiplex PCR, lists solely in-frame clones and lacks some. This table has 10,000 to 15,000 clones, around 80% appearing once. Source material: peripheral blood. The receptor set was obtained from an older man with acute or convalescent COVID-19. The CDR3 runs from the conserved cysteine through the conserved F or W. The D gene is left open where the match is weak. Expanded clones are given a class, and other clones once, few, many or no size at all.

TRBD2	TRBV7-2	medium-sized	TRBJ2-1	CASSLVGLAGGQNEQFF	TGTGCCAGCAGCTTAGTAGGACTAGCGGGGGGCCAGAATGAGCAGTTCTTC
.	TRBV7-8	.	TRBJ1-3	CASSADRFGNTIYF	TGTGCCAGCAGCGCTGACAGGTTCGGGAACACCATATATTTT
TRBD1	TRBV2	.	TRBJ2-7	CASSLRTGSYEQYF	TGTGCCAGCAGTCTCAGGACAGGGTCTTACGAGCAGTACTTC
TRBD1	TRBV4-2	.	TRBJ2-2	CASSQDRGTGDTGELFF	TGTGCCAGCAGCCAAGATCGGGGGACAGGGGACACCGGGGAGCTGTTTTTT
TRBD1	TRBV30	.	TRBJ1-4	CAWSRDRNEKLFF	TGTGCCTGGAGTCGGGACAGGAACGAAAAACTGTTTTTT
.	TRBV5-1	.	TRBJ2-7	CASSTDSVYEQYF	TGCGCCAGCAGCACGGACAGTGTCTACGAGCAGTACTTC
TRBD2	TRBV7-8	.	TRBJ2-3	CASSSGLGTDTQYF	TGTGCCAGCAGCTCGGGACTAGGCACAGATACGCAGTATTTT
.	TRBV14	.	TRBJ1-4	CASSSRQGPEKLFF	TGTGCCAGCAGCTCCCGGCAGGGGCCGGAAAAACTGTTTTTT
.	TRBV3-1/TRBV3-2	.	TRBJ2-2	CASSQDEGVAYGELFF	TGTGCCAGCAGCCAAGATGAGGGGGTGGCTTACGGGGAGCTGTTTTTT
.	TRBV4-3	.	TRBJ1-1	CASSQVAGGHTEAFF	TGCGCCAGCAGCCAAGTTGCCGGGGGGCACACTGAAGCTTTCTTT
.	TRBV20-1	.	TRBJ2-7	CSASSGFSYEQYF	TGCAGTGCTAGTTCCGGTTTCTCCTACGAGCAGTACTTC
.	TRBV7-9	.	TRBJ1-1	CASSLQGGDEAFF	TGTGCCAGCAGCTTGCAAGGGGGGGATGAAGCTTTCTTT
TRBD1	TRBV11-3	.	TRBJ2-2	CASSLGQHTGELFF	TGTGCCAGCAGCCTGGGACAGCACACCGGGGAGCTGTTTTTT
.	TRBV5-1	.	TRBJ2-1	CASRTSSPYNEQFF	TGCGCCAGCCGTACTAGCAGCCCCTACAATGAGCAGTTCTTC
.	TRBV27	.	TRBJ1-6	CASSPSLNSPLHF	TGTGCCAGCAGCCCGAGCTTAAATTCACCCCTCCACTTT
TRBD1	TRBV27	.	TRBJ1-6	CASSLSRDSYNSPLHF	TGTGCCAGCAGTTTAAGTCGGGACAGCTATAATTCACCCCTCCACTTT
.	TRBV15	few	TRBJ1-2	CATSRILGLPPLVYGYTF	TGTGCCACCAGCAGAATTCTAGGACTCCCACCTTTAGTCTATGGCTACACCTTC
.	TRBV12-3/TRBV12-4	.	TRBJ1-1	CASTRTVDTEAFF	TGTGCCAGCACCAGGACAGTAGACACTGAAGCTTTCTTT
.	TRBV5-4	once	TRBJ2-6	CASSLAGLANPGANVLTF	TGTGCCAGCAGCTTGGCAGGGCTAGCGAACCCTGGGGCCAACGTCCTGACTTTC
TRBD2	TRBV7-9	.	TRBJ2-2	CASSLSGLAGVSNTGELFF	TGTGCCAGCAGTTTATCCGGACTAGCGGGGGTTTCGAACACCGGGGAGCTGTTTTTT
TRBD2	TRBV6-2/TRBV6-3	.	TRBJ2-5	CASSYWSGGETQYF	TGTGCCAGCAGTTACTGGAGCGGGGGAGAGACCCAGTACTTC
.	TRBV20-1	.	TRBJ2-5	CSAIIQETQYF	TGCAGTGCTATAATCCAAGAGACCCAGTACTTC
TRBD1	TRBV7-9	.	TRBJ2-1	CASSLGTGVYNEQFF	TGTGCCAGCAGCTTAGGGACAGGGGTCTACAATGAGCAGTTCTTC
.	TRBV29-1	.	TRBJ1-1	CSVGQAIGAFF	TGCAGCGTTGGACAGGCCATAGGTGCTTTCTTT
TRBD2	TRBV10-3	.	TRBJ2-5	CAIRASGDQETQYF	TGTGCCATCAGGGCTAGCGGGGACCAAGAGACCCAGTACTTC
.	TRBV6-5	few	TRBJ1-2	CASISTRGWYGYTF	TGTGCCAGCATCTCCACAAGGGGGTGGTATGGCTACACCTTC
.	TRBV29-1	.	TRBJ1-2	CSVGGADRLYGYTF	TGCAGCGTTGGGGGAGCAGACAGGCTATATGGCTACACCTTC
.	TRBV9	.	TRBJ2-6	CASSVERSGANVLTF	TGTGCCAGCAGCGTAGAGCGCTCTGGGGCCAACGTCCTGACTTTC
.	TRBV5-1	.	TRBJ2-2	CASTLSSREELFF	TGCGCCAGCACTTTATCTTCACGGGAGGAGCTGTTTTTT